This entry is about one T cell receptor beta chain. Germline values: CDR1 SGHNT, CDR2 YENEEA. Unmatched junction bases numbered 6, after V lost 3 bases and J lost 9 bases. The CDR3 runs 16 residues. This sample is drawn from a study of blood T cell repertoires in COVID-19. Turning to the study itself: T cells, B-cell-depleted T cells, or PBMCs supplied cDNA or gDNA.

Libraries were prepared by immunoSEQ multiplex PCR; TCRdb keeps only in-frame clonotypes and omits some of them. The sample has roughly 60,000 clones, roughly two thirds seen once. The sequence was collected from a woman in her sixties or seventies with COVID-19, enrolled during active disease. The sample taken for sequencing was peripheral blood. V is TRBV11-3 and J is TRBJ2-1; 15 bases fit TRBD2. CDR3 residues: CASSLAGLAGGGEQFF. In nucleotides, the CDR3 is TGTGCCAGCAGCTTGGCGGGACTAGCGGGAGGTGGTGAGCAGTTCTTC.